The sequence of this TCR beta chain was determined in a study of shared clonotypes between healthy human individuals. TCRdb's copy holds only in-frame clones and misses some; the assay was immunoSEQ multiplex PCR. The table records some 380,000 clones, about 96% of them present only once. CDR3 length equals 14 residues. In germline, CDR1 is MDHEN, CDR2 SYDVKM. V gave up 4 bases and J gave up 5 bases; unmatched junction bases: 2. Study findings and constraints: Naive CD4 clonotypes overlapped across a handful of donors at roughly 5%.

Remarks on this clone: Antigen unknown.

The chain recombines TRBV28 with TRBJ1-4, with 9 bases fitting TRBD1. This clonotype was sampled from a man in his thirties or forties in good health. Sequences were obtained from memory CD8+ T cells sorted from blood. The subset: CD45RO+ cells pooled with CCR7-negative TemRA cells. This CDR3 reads CASSSGTGNEKLFF. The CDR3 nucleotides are TGTGCCAGCAGTTCCGGGACAGGGAATGAAAAACTGTTTTTT.